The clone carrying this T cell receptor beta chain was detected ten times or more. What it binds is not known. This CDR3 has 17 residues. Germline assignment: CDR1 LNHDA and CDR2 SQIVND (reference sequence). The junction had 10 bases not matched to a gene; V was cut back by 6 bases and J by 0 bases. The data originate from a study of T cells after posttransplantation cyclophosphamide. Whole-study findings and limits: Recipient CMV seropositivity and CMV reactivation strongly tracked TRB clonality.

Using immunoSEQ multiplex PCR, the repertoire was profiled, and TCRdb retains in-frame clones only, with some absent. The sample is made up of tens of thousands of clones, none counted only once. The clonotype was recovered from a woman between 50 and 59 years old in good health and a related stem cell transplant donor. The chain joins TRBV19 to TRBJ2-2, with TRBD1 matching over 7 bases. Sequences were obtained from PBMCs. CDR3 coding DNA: TGTGCCAGTAGGATCCCGACAGGGCGAACGAACACCGGGGAGCTGTTTTTT. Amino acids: CASRIPTGRTNTGELFF.